This T cell receptor beta chain was retrieved from a study of T cells expressing NK-cell markers. Turning to the study itself: TCR beta repertoires came from sorted CD3+CD56+NKG2C+, CD3+CD56+NKG2C- and CD3+CD56-NKG2C+ T cells.

Regarding the study as a whole: In a handful of donors, dominant CD3+CD56+NKG2C+ clones formed about 1.0-7.5% of CD8+ cells. Certain NKG2C+ T cell clones were expanded, and their HCMV specificity remained unclear. Dominance of the CD3+CD56-NKG2C+ fraction by these clonotypes also held in a handful of donors.

This CDR3 region has 15 residues. Germline-derived CDR1 and CDR2 are SGHVS and FQNEAQ. A word on this clonotype: What it recognizes is unknown.

For each CDR3 protein, TCRdb gives one entry from its re-call of the 5' RACE reads, without DNA. Here the sample table reports 350,000 to 400,000 distinct CDR3 sequences. V usage is TRBV7-8 and J usage is TRBJ2-5; TCRdb outputs TRBD1, but without DNA this stays unchecked. The material sequenced was blood T cells: a sorted CD56 or NKG2C T cell subset, CD4+ or CD8+ T cells, or bulk PBMC T cells (not recorded which). This sequence was found in a woman aged 45-65 years in good health. The CDR3 protein is CASSPPERGAWAQYF.